The 23 T cell receptor beta chains below all came from one sample that was sequenced in a study of regulatory T cells in long-lasting Graves disease. Documented time point: newly diagnosed GD, antithyroid drugs for less than 3 months. The TCR library was made from RNA that had been extracted from PBMCs in TRIzol. Libraries of TCR beta came from iRepertoire HTBI primers plus Arm-PCR of CDR3 regions. A single record per CDR3 protein comes from TCRdb applying MiXCR to the multiplex PCR reads. Among around 400,000 distinct CDR3 sequences listed, around 16% were seen once. Source: peripheral blood mononuclear cells (PBMCs), taken at new diagnosis, from a patient treated with antithyroid drugs. These TCRs come from a female donor with Graves disease.

The table lists this clonotype with many counts. This chain links TRBV27 with TRBJ2-1; the match to TRBD2 covers 7 bases. Germline loops: CDR1 MNHEY, CDR2 SMNVEV (reference sequence). The CDR3 is 16 amino acids. J was trimmed by 5 bases and V by 0 bases; bases with no gene match: 7. The CDR3 bases are TGTGCCAGCAGTTTATCCCTAGCGGCGAGACACAATGAGCAGTTCTTC. Translating gives CASSLSLAARHNEQFF.

The gene calls are TRBV11-2 and TRBJ2-3; 9 bases line up with TRBD2. The DNA end is a closer match to TRBJ2-1, so the J assignment may be wrong. This CDR3 is built from 16 residues. Germline V gene lookup returns CDR1 SGHAT and CDR2 FQNNGV. The CDR3 coding sequence is TGTGCCAGCAGCTTAGCGGGCGGGAGGGGGGCCGATGAGCAGTTCTTC. Its translation is CASSLAGGRGADEQFF.

This clonotype was recorded many times. V usage is TRBV2 and J usage is TRBJ2-3; 12 bases are a match to TRBD2. This CDR3 is 17 amino acids long. Per the germline V gene, CDR1 is SNHLY and CDR2 is FYNNEI. V trimming: 6 bases; J trimming: 1 base; junction bases outside the gene matches: 8. This CDR3 reads CASRRLAGALGTDTQYF. The CDR3 bases are TGTGCCAGCAGGAGACTAGCGGGAGCCTTAGGCACAGATACGCAGTATTTT.

The chain uses TRBV7-2 and TRBJ2-2, with D possibly matching TRBD1 (6 bases). The CDR3 length is 15 residues. Trimming took 5 bases from V and 5 from J, leaving 15 bases between them. Germline values: CDR1 SGHTA, CDR2 FQGNSA. Here the CDR3 DNA reads TGTGCCAGCAGCCTACCGGACAGTTTGACCGGGGAGCTGTTTTTT. It is translated as CASSLPDSLTGELFF.

This clonotype appeared many times. This chain uses TRBV5-1 with TRBJ2-2, with 8 bases that match TRBD1. After removal of 1 base from V and 4 bases from J, the junction contained 9 bases not matched to a gene. This CDR3 comprises 17 residues. Germline loops: CDR1 SGHRS, CDR2 YFSETQ. CDR3 residues: CASSLTHATGATGELFF. The CDR3 coding sequence is TGCGCCAGCAGCTTGACCCACGCGACAGGGGCCACCGGGGAGCTGTTTTTT.

Notes on this clonotype: A read error may produce the germline difference seen at one junction end. In DNA, the CDR3 is TGCGCCAGCAGCCAATTCCTCGGGGGAGATACGCAGTATTTT. Amino acids: CASSQFLGGDTQYF. The chain is built from TRBV5-5 and TRBJ2-3, with D possibly being TRBD2 (6 bases). The CDR3 is made up of 14 amino acids. Germline V CDR1 and CDR2: SGHKS, YYEKEE (reference sequence).

This clonotype was detected many times. V usage is TRBV18 and J usage is TRBJ1-1; 8 bases line up with TRBD1. The CDR3 is made up of 13 amino acids. With 8 bases clipped from V and 5 bases from J, the junction kept 7 bases outside the gene matches. CDR1 is KGHSH and CDR2 is LQKENI in the germline V gene. The CDR3, as DNA: TGTGCCAGCAGGACGACAGGGGAGACTGAAGCTTTCTTT. Translated, it gives CASRTTGETEAFF.

This clonotype has a count of ten or more. J is TRBJ2-3 and V is TRBV7-2; D is unresolved. Trimming took 7 bases from V and 6 from J, leaving 11 bases between them. CDR1 SGHTA and CDR2 FQGNSA come from the germline V gene. CDR3 length: 12 residues. CDR3 loop: CASTPFVDTQYF. In nucleotides, the CDR3 is TGTGCCAGCACCCCCTTTGTGGATACGCAGTATTTT.

This clonotype was observed a handful of times. A much larger clone is a single base away; this may be a read error. This sequence joins TRBV6-1 and TRBJ2-3, with TRBD2 matching over 14 bases. Germline values: CDR1 MNHNS, CDR2 SASEGT. The CDR3 is made up of 16 amino acids. The CDR3 nucleotides are TGTGCCACCGCCGGGACTAGCGGGAGAGCTTCTAATGAGCAGTCCTTC. Protein sequence: CATAGTSGRASNEQSF.

This clonotype was observed many times. V gene TRBV5-1 combines with J gene TRBJ1-1, with no clear D. Germline V lookup: CDR1 SGHRS, CDR2 YFSETQ. The CDR3 sequence is 14 residues long. V shed 0 bases and J shed 0 bases, with 6 bases lying between them. Here the CDR3 DNA reads TGCGCCAGCAGCTTGGATCCGGTGAACACTGAAGCTTTCTTT. Translated, it gives CASSLDPVNTEAFF.

The V gene is TRBV27, the J gene TRBJ2-1; tentatively, D is TRBD2 (6 bases). From germline, CDR1 is MNHEY and CDR2 SMNVEV (reference sequence). The CDR3 sequence is 14 residues long. V lost 2 bases and J 14 bases, leaving 19 bases between the germline ends. The CDR3 loop is CASSLPGPYGGEFF. The CDR3 DNA reads as TGTGCCAGCAGTTTACCGGGCCCCTACGGAGGGGAGTTCTTC.

This clonotype was seen ten or more times. The chain joins TRBV20-1 to TRBJ1-2; a possible D gene is TRBD1 (5 bases). From germline, CDR1 is DFQATT and CDR2 SNEGSKA (reference sequence). V shed 0 bases and J shed 5 bases, with 16 bases lying between them. The CDR3 is made up of 15 amino acids. The CDR3 protein is CSARDAGDIGYGYTF. The CDR3 coding sequence is TGCAGTGCTAGAGATGCGGGGGATATAGGTTATGGCTACACCTTC.

This clonotype came up many times. The V call is TRBV20-1, the J call TRBJ2-1; D is tentatively TRBD1 or TRBD2 (5 bases each). The CDR3 extends over 18 amino acids. V lost 0 bases and J 10 bases, leaving 28 bases between the germline ends. The germline V gene encodes CDR1 DFQATT and CDR2 SNEGSKA (reference sequence). The DNA of the CDR3 is TGCAGTGCTAGAGATCTTGGGACGATTCCTCACCCGGGGAGAGAGCAGTTCTTC. This sequence encodes CSARDLGTIPHPGREQFF.

This clonotype was seen ten or more times. This chain joins TRBV3-1 and TRBJ1-1; perhaps TRBD1 as D (5 bases). V was clipped by 6 bases and J by 4 bases, with 12 bases between them. The CDR3 extends over 13 amino acids. In germline, CDR1 is LGHDT, CDR2 YNNKEL (reference sequence). The CDR3 is CASRPVGRTEAFF. In nucleotides, the CDR3 is TGTGCCAGCAGGCCTGTGGGACGCACTGAAGCTTTCTTT.

This chain links TRBV4-1 with TRBJ2-1, with 7 nucleotides matching TRBD2. Germline loops: CDR1 MGHRA, CDR2 YSYEKL. After removal of 2 bases from V and 5 bases from J, the junction contained 9 bases not matched to a gene. This CDR3 spans 16 amino acids. CDR3 nucleotide sequence: TGCGCCAGCAGCCAATATGGACTAGTAGTGCACAATGAGCAGTTCTTC. It encodes CASSQYGLVVHNEQFF.

The chain has TRBV5-6 and TRBJ2-1, with D hard to call. The V gene lost 3 bases and the J gene lost 2 bases, with 12 bases spanning the gap. This CDR3 is built from 15 residues. Germline CDR1 and CDR2: SGHDT and YYEEEE. The CDR3 spells CASSWALRPYNEQFF. The CDR3 coding sequence is TGTGCCAGCAGCTGGGCCTTAAGACCCTACAATGAGCAGTTCTTC.

This clonotype was detected a few times. The V gene is TRBV27, the J gene TRBJ2-5, with 10 bases matching TRBD1. The trim removed 2 bases at V and 3 bases at J, leaving 6 bases unmatched. Germline values: CDR1 MNHEY, CDR2 SMNVEV (reference sequence). The CDR3 is made up of 16 amino acids. CDR3 bases: TGTGCCAGCAGTTTAAGCCCCGGGACAGGGGAAGAGACCCAGTACTTC. Protein: CASSLSPGTGEETQYF.

In this sample, this clonotype turned up many times. At one end, the junction sequence differs from germline, possibly due to a read error. The CDR3 nucleotides are TGTGCCAGCAGCTTAGGGAGGGGATACAATGAGCAGTTCTTC. Its protein is CASSLGRGYNEQFF. The rearrangement uses TRBV12-3 or TRBV12-4 and TRBJ2-1, with TRBD2 matching over 7 bases. The CDR3 has 14 amino acids.

The sample holds a few counts of this clonotype. J is TRBJ1-1 and V is TRBV10-3; possible D gene TRBD1, 6 bases. The CDR3 spans 15 residues. Trimming removed 10 bases at V and 5 bases at J, with 23 bases between. Germline assignment: CDR1 ENHRY and CDR2 SYGVKD. The chain's CDR3 is CASSNPGQILTEAFF. The CDR3 DNA follows: TGTGCCAGCAGCAATCCGGGACAAATTTTGACTGAAGCTTTCTTT.

This sequence joins TRBV29-1 and TRBJ2-1; 8 bases align to TRBD1. There are 11 residues in the CDR3. In germline, CDR1 is SQVTM, CDR2 ANQGSEA. V shed 5 bases and J 15 bases; nucleotides not matched to a gene: 9. The CDR3 reads CSVSFRQGRFF. The CDR3 DNA follows: TGCAGCGTTTCCTTCAGACAGGGGCGGTTCTTC.

This clonotype was seen at least ten times. The genes are TRBV4-1 and TRBJ2-2; the D is unclear. Germline lookup yields CDR1 MGHRA and CDR2 YSYEKL. V lost 1 base, J lost 7 bases, and 1 base lay in between. CDR3 length: 11 residues. CDR3 loop: CASSQGGELFF. In nucleotides, the CDR3 is TGCGCCAGCAGCCAAGGCGGGGAGCTGTTTTTT.

This clonotype was picked up many times. This chain uses TRBV5-1 with TRBJ2-2, with D perhaps TRBD1 (6 bases). Germline CDR1 and CDR2: SGHRS and YFSETQ. Trimming pared 4 bases from V and 6 bases from J, leaving 10 bases between. CDR3 length equals 13 residues. The CDR3 loop reads CASSPGVSGELFF. In nucleotides, the CDR3 is TGCGCCAGCAGCCCAGGGGTGTCCGGGGAGCTGTTTTTT.

The chain has TRBV6-2 or TRBV6-3 and TRBJ2-7; the D gene is possibly TRBD1 (5 bases). Per germline, CDR1 MNHEY and CDR2 SVGEGT. The CDR3 runs 13 residues. The ends were cut back, 5 bases at V and 3 bases at J, with 11 bases in the middle. DNA for the CDR3: TGTGCCAGCAGTGAGGACGGACACTACGAGCAGTACTTC. Its translation is CASSEDGHYEQYF.